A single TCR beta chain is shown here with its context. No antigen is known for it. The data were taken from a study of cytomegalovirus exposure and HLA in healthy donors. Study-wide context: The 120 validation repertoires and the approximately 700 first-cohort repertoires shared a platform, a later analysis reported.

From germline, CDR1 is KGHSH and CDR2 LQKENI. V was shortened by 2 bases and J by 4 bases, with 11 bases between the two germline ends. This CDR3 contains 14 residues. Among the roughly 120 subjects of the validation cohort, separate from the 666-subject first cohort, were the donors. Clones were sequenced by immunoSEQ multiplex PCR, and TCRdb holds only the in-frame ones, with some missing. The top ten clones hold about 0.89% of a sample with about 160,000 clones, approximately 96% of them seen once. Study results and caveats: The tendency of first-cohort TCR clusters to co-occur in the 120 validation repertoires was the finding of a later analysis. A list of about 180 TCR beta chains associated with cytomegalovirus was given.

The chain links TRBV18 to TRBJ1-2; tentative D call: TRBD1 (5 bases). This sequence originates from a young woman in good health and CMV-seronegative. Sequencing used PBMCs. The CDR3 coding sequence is TGTGCCAGCTCACCAGTAGGGGAGGCCTATGGCTACACCTTC. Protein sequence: CASSPVGEAYGYTF. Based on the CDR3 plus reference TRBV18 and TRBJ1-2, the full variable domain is NAGVMQNPRHLVRRRGQEARLRCSPMKGHSHVYWYRQLPEEGLKFMVYLQKENIIDESGMPKERFSAEFPKEGPSILRIQQVVRGDSAAYFCASSPVGEAYGYTFGSGTRLTVV.